This record covers a single T cell receptor (beta chain). This record belongs to a study of T cell changes during pregnancy in multiple sclerosis. Libraries were prepared by immunoSEQ multiplex PCR; TCRdb keeps only in-frame clonotypes and omits some of them. The sample yields 56,000 or so clones, 90% seen once. Per the germline V gene, CDR1 is SGHTA and CDR2 is FQGNSA. Germline trimming cut 5 bases from V and 3 bases from J; bases unmatched to any gene: 10. The length of the CDR3 is 15 residues. The chain has TRBV7-2 and TRBJ2-7; 7 bases are a match to TRBD2. This sample comprised peripheral blood, obtained in the first trimester of pregnancy. The source of this sequence is a female donor in good health, enrolled as a control in a pregnancy study. This CDR3 reads CASSPVGSSGYEQYF. CDR3 nucleotide sequence: TGTGCCAGCAGCCCCGTGGGTTCTAGCGGCTACGAGCAGTACTTC.